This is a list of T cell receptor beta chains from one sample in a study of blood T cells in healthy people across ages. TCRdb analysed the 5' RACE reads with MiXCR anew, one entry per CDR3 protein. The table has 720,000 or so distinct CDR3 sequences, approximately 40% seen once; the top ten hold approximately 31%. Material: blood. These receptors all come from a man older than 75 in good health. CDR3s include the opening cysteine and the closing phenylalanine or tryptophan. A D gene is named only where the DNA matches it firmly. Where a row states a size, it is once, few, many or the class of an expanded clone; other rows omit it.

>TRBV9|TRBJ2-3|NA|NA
TGTGCCAGCAGCGTAGTTTCTGGAGCGGGCACAGATACGCAGTATTTT
CASSVVSGAGTDTQYF
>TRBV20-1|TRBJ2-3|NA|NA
TGCAGTGCCGCCGGCGGGGGAGGACAGACTAGCACAGATACGCAGTATTTT
CSAAGGGGQTSTDTQYF
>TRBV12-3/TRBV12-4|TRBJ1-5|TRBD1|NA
TGTGCCAGCAGCCCGGACAGGGGGCTAACGCCCCAGCATTTT
CASSPDRGLTPQHF
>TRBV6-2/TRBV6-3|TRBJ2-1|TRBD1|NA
TGTGCCAGCAGAAAGAACAGGGGACACTACAATGAGCAGTTCTTC
CASRKNRGHYNEQFF
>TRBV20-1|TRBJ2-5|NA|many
TGCAGTGCTACCGACCCTAGCAGGACGGGGGAGACCCAGTACTTC
CSATDPSRTGETQYF
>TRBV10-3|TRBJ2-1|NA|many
TGTGCCATCAGTGAGAGACAGACTAACCACAATGAGCAGTTCTTC
CAISERQTNHNEQFF
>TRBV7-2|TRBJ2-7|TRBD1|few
TGTGCCAGCAGCTCCAGACAGGGGACGACCTACGAGCAGTACTTC
CASSSRQGTTYEQYF
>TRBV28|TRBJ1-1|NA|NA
TGTGCCAGCAGCTGGAGGCAGAATTTGAACACTGAAGCTTTCTTT
CASSWRQNLNTEAFF
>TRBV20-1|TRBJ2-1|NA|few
TGCAGTGCTAGCCCATCCTCCTACAATGAGCAGTTCTTC
CSASPSSYNEQFF
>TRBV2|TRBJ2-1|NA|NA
TGTGCCAGCCAGGTACAGGGAATGGGGCTCTACAATGAGCAGTTCTTC
CASQVQGMGLYNEQFF
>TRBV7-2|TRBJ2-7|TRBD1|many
TGTGCCAGCAGCTCGGGACAGTTAGCCTACGAGCAGTACTTC
CASSSGQLAYEQYF
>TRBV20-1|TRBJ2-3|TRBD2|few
TGCAGTGCTAGTAGACTAGCGGGGGGCCTCATCACAGATACGCAGTATTTT
CSASRLAGGLITDTQYF
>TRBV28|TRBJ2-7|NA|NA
TGTGCCAGCAGTTCTGAACAATCTTTCTACGAGCAGTACTTC
CASSSEQSFYEQYF
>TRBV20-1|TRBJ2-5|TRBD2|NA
TGCAGTGCTTTAAAAGCGGGGGGTACGCAAGAGACCCAGTACTTC
CSALKAGGTQETQYF
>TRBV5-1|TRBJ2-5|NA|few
TGCGCCAGCAGCTTGATTGAGCAAGAGACCCAGTACTTC
CASSLIEQETQYF
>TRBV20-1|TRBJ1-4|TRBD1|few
TGCAGTGCTAGTGGACAGGCGGAAAAACTGTTTTTT
CSASGQAEKLFF
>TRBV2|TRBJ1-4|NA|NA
TGTGCCAGCCTTGCAGGGAGATTAAGAACTAATGAAAAACTGTTTTTT
CASLAGRLRTNEKLFF
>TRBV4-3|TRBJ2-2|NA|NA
TGCGCCAGCAGCCGGAGACCTCGGCAGACCGGGGAGCTGTTTTTT
CASSRRPRQTGELFF
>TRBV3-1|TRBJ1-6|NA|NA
TGTGCCAGCAGCCAACAGGGTAATAATTCACCCCTCCACTTT
CASSQQGNNSPLHF
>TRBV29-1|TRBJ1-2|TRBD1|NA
TGCAGCGTCAGGACAGGGACCAACTATGGCTACACCTTC
CSVRTGTNYGYTF
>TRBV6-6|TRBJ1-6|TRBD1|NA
TGTGCCAGCACCCAGGACAGGCCTAATTCACCCCTCCACTTT
CASTQDRPNSPLHF
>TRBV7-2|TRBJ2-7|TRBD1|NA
TGTGCCAGCAGCTTAGCCCCAGGGGGCCAGTACGAGCAGTACTTC
CASSLAPGGQYEQYF
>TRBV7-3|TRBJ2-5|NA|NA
TGTGCCAGCAGCGTTGACGGGTACAATGAGCAGTACTTC
CASSVDGYNEQYF
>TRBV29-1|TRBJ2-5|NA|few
TGCAGCGTCGATGACGGGTACTTC
CSVDDGYF
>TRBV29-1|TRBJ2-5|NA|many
TGCAGCGTTGAAGATATTCGGGACCGTGAGACCCAGTACTTC
CSVEDIRDRETQYF
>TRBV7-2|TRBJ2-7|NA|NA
TGTGCCAGCAGCGTAGCCAGGACCTACGAGCAGTACTTC
CASSVARTYEQYF